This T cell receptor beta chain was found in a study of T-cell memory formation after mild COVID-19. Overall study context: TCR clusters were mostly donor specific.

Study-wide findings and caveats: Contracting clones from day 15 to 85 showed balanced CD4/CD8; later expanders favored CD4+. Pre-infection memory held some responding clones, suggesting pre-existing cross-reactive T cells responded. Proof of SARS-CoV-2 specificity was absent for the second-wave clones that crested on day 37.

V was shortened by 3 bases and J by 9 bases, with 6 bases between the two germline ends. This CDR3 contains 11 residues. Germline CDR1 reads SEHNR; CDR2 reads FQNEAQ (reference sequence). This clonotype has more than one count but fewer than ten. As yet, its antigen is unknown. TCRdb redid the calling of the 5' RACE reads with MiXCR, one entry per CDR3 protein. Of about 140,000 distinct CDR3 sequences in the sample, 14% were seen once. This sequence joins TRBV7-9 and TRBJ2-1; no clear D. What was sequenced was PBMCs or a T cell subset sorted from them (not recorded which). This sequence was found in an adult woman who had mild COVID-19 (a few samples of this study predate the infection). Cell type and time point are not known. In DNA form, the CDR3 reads TGTGCCAGCAGCTTCTATGGTGAGCAGTTCTTC. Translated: CASSFYGEQFF.